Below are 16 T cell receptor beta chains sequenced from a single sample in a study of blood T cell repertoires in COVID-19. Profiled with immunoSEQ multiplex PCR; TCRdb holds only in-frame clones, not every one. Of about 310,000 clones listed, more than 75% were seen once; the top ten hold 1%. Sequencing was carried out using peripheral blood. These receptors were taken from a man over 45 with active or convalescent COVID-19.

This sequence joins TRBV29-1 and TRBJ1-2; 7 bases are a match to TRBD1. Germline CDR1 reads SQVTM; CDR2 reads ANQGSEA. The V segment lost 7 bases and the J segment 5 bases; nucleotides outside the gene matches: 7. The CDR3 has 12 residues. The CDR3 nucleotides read TGCAGCGCTCCGGACAGGCGTTATGGCTACACCTTC. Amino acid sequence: CSAPDRRYGYTF.

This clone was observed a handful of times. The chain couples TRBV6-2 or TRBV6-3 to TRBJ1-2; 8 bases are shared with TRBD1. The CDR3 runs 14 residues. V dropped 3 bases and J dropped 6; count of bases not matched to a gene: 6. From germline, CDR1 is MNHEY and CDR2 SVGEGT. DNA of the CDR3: TGTGCCAGCAGTTATCCAGGGGGCGCCGATGGCTACACCTTC. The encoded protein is CASSYPGGADGYTF.

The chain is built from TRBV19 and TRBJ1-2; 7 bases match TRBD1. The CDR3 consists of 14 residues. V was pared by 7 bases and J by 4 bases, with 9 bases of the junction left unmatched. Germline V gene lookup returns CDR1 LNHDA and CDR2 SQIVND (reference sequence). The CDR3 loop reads CASKRTGVPYGYTF. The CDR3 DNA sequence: TGTGCCAGTAAACGAACAGGGGTCCCCTATGGCTACACCTTC. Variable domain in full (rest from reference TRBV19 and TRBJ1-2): DGGITQSPKYLFRKEGQNVTLSCEQNLNHDAMYWYRQDPGQGLRLIYYSQIVNDFQKGDIAEGYSVSREKKESFPLTVTSAQKNPTAFYLCASKRTGVPYGYTFGSGTRLTVV.

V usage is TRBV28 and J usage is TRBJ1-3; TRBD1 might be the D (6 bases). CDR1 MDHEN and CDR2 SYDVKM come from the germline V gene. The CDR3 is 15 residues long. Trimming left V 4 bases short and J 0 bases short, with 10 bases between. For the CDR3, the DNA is TGTGCCAGCAGTTCAAACAGGGCCTCTGGAAACACCATATATTTT. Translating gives CASSSNRASGNTIYF. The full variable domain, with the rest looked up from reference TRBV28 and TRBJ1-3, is DVKVTQSSRYLVKRTGEKVFLECVQDMDHENMFWYRQDPGLGLRLIYFSYDVKMKEKGDIPEGYSVSREKKERFSLILESASTNQTSMYLCASSSNRASGNTIYFGEGSWLTVV.

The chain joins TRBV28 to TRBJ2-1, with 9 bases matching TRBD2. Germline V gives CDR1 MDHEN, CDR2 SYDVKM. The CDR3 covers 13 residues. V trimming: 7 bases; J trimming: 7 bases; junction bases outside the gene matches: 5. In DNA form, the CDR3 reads TGTGCCAGCAAGGCGGGGGGGATGAATGAGCAGTTCTTC. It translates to CASKAGGMNEQFF.

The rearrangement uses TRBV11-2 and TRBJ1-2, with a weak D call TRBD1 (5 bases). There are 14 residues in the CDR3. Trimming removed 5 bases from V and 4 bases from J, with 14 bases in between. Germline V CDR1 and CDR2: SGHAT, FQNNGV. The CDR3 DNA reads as TGTGCCAGCAGCCCGAACCAGGGCGGCTATGGCTACACCTTC. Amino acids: CASSPNQGGYGYTF.

The DNA of the CDR3 is TGTGCCAGTAGCGAGAACAGGGGCCTCCTATGGGGCTACACCTTC. It encodes CASSENRGLLWGYTF. This chain joins TRBV19 and TRBJ1-2; 7 bases are a match to TRBD1. The V gene's germline CDR1 is LNHDA and CDR2 SQIVND (reference sequence). This CDR3 comprises 15 residues. V gave up 6 bases and J gave up 8 bases; unmatched junction bases: 15.

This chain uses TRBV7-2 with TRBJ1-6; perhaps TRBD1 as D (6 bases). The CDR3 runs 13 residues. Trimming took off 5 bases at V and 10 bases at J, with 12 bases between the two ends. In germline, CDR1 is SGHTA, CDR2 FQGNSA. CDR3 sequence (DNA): TGTGCCAGCAGCATGAACAGGGTATCACCCCTCCACTTT. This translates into CASSMNRVSPLHF.

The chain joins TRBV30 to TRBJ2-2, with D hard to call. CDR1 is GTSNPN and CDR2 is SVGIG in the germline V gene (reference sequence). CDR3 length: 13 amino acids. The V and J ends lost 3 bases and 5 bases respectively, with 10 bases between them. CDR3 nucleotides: TGTGCCTGGAGGACAAGTCGTACCGGGGAGCTGTTTTTT. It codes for CAWRTSRTGELFF.

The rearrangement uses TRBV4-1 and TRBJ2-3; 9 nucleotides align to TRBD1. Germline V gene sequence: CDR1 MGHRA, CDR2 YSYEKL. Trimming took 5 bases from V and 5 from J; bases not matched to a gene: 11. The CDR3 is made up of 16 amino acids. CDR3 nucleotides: TGCGCCAGCAGCACCGGGACAGGGTTTCAAGGAGATACGCAGTATTTT. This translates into CASSTGTGFQGDTQYF.

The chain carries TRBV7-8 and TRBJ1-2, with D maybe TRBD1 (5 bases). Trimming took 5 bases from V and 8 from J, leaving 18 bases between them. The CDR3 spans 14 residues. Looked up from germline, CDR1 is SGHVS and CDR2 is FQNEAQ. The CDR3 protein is CASSRDGGSWGYTF. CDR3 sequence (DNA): TGTGCCAGCAGCCGAGACGGGGGATCATGGGGCTACACCTTC.

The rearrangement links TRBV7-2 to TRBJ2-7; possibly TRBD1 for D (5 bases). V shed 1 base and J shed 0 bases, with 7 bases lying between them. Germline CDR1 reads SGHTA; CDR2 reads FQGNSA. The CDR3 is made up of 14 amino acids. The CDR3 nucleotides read TGTGCCAGCAGCTTAGTGCAGGGCTCCTACGAGCAGTACTTC. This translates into CASSLVQGSYEQYF.

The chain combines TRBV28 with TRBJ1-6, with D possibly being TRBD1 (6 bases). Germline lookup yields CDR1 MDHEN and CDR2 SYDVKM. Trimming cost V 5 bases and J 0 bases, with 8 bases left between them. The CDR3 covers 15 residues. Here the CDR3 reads CASSTGSSYNSPLHF. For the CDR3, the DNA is TGTGCCAGCAGTACAGGGAGCTCCTATAATTCACCCCTCCACTTT. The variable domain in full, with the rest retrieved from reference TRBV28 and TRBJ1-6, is DVKVTQSSRYLVKRTGEKVFLECVQDMDHENMFWYRQDPGLGLRLIYFSYDVKMKEKGDIPEGYSVSREKKERFSLILESASTNQTSMYLCASSTGSSYNSPLHFGNGTRLTVT.

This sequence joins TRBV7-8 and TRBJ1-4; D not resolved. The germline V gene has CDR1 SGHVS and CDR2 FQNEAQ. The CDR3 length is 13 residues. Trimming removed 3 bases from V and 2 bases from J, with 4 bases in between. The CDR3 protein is CASSFGTNEKLFF. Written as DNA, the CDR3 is TGTGCCAGCAGCTTCGGTACTAATGAAAAACTGTTTTTT. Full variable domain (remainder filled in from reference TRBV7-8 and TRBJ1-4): GAGVSQSPRYKVAKRGQDVALRCDPISGHVSLFWYQQALGQGPEFLTYFQNEAQLDKSGLPSDRFFAERPEGSVSTLKIQRTQQEDSAVYLCASSFGTNEKLFFGSGTQLSVL.

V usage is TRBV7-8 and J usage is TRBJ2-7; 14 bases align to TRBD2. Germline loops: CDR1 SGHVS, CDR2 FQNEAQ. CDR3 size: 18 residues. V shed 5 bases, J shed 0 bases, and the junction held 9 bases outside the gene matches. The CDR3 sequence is CASSRTGTSGRGSYEQYF. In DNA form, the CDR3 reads TGTGCCAGCAGCCGGACCGGGACTAGCGGGAGAGGCTCCTACGAGCAGTACTTC. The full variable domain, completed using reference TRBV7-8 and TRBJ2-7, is GAGVSQSPRYKVAKRGQDVALRCDPISGHVSLFWYQQALGQGPEFLTYFQNEAQLDKSGLPSDRFFAERPEGSVSTLKIQRTQQEDSAVYLCASSRTGTSGRGSYEQYFGPGTRLTVT.

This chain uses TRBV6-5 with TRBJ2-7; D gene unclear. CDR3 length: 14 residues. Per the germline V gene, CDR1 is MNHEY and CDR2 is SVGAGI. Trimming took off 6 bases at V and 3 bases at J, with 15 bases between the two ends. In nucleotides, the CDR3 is TGTGCCAGCAGCCAAGGCTACTACTACTACGAGCAGTACTTC. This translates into CASSQGYYYYEQYF.